The T cell receptor beta chain under discussion was sequenced for a study of T cells in Graves' hyperthyroidism and ophthalmopathy. General study results and limits: The blood repertoire included most of the expanded thyroid clonotypes above 0.001.

Looked up from germline, CDR1 is SEHNR and CDR2 is FQNEAQ (reference sequence). The J segment lost 6 bases and the V segment lost 6 bases, leaving 9 bases of the junction unmatched. This CDR3 spans 15 amino acids. This clonotype showed up just a few times. What it binds is unknown. TCR beta CDR3 regions were amplified from RNA transcripts. A set of HTBI primers served as the primers for a first-round RT-PCR of the TCR CDR3. TCRdb ran MiXCR on the multiplex PCR reads and lists one entry per CDR3 protein. The sample contains under 700,000 distinct CDR3 sequences, over 15% of which appear only once. Patients aged 18 to 65 had newly diagnosed hyperthyroidism that had lasted under 2 months. Pregnant or lactating patients were excluded, as were those with uncontrolled infection or other autoimmune disease. Diagnoses were established using clinical symptoms, serum thyroxine and TRAb, thyroid ultrasound and orbital computed tomography.

Specimen: blood. The clonotype comes from a woman between 18 and 29 years old with Graves' hyperthyroidism. The rearrangement uses TRBV7-9 and TRBJ2-2, with 8 positions matching TRBD2. The CDR3, as DNA: TGTGCCAGCAGTCTAAGCGGGGGTGTTGCCGGGGAGCTGTTTTTT. Translating it yields CASSLSGGVAGELFF.